This T cell receptor (beta chain) came from a study of glioma-infiltrating T cells. This CDR3 has 13 amino acids. Germline CDR1 reads DFQATT; CDR2 reads SNEGSKA (reference sequence). Amplification of TCR alpha and beta CDR3 regions from RNA used iRepertoire nested multiplex PCR. Each CDR3 protein gets one entry after TCRdb re-called the multiplex PCR reads with MiXCR. The data hold tens of thousands of distinct CDR3 sequences, with about 23% observed a single time. Study-wide results and limits: CDR3 overlap between tissue and blood was very small. Gliomas, especially low-grade, showed above-expected tissue-blood divergence; non-neoplastic patients showed below.

This clonotype was observed at least ten times. The antigen remains unidentified. The junction departs from the called germline gene at one end, perhaps through a read error. The chain uses TRBV20-1 and TRBJ2-1; D not certain. Sequenced: glioma tissue, nonneoplastic brain tissue, or PBMCs (not recorded which). The receptor comes from a human donor with low-grade glioma or glioblastoma, undergoing nonglioma brain surgery, or in good health (not recorded which). This CDR3 reads CSAGEDLYNEQFF. In DNA, the CDR3 is TGCAGTGCTGGAGAGGACCTTTACAATGAGCAGTTCTTC.